The T cell receptor beta chain described here comes from a study of human T cells and chemical hapten exposure. At the level of the study: Sensitization applied 2% DPC to around 2 cm by around 2 cm of upper inner arm skin. Minor pooled library volume differences mainly drove per-sample TCR yield variation. For the roughly 23-week duration of the study, patients were given weekly doses of diphenylcyclopropenone on the scalp.

Points from the study as a whole: Once DPC sensitization occurred, TCRs above 1 in 1000 frequency showed no change.

Comment on this clonotype: Its specificity is not known.

TCRdb re-called the RACE reads with MiXCR, one entry per CDR3 protein. The sample has more than 90,000 distinct CDR3 sequences, about 10% seen once. Described time point: patch test 1, 2 weeks after DPC sensitization. Treatment denoted: therapeutic diphenylcyclopropenone sensitization with weekly scalp DPC. The sample in question was whole blood, obtained in connection with sensitization to the hapten diphenylcyclopropenone (DPC). This TCR was recovered from a man aged 35-49 years with alopecia areata. Some clones in this sample may be carry-over from other donors' samples.

CDR3 in amino acids: CASSLEGGVKDNEQFF. CDR3 bases: TGTGCCAGCAGCTTAGAGGGAGGGGTGAAAGACAATGAGCAGTTCTTC. The chain employs TRBV7-9 and TRBJ2-1; 7 bases fit TRBD2. Trimming removed 1 base from V and 5 bases from J; junction bases left unmatched: 8. The CDR3 totals 16 residues. Germline-derived CDR1 and CDR2 are SEHNR and FQNEAQ (reference sequence).